This section outlines one T cell receptor (beta chain) sequence together with its context. This specimen belongs to a study of T cell responses to AZD1222 COVID-19 vaccine. Measured with immunoSEQ multiplex PCR; TCRdb has only the in-frame clones, and not every one. The sample has 100,000 to 140,000 clones, approximately 88% seen once. The CDR3 totals 16 residues. With 0 bases removed from V and 4 bases from J, the gap between germline ends came to 13 bases. Germline lookup yields CDR1 LGHNA and CDR2 YNFKEQ. The TCR was taken from an adult in good health. Sequencing used peripheral blood, obtained on day 0 of AZD1222 vaccination. The chain carries TRBV4-2 and TRBJ2-1; D may be TRBD2 (6 bases). The CDR3 DNA reads as TGTGCCAGCAGCCAAGAGGAAGCGGAGGGGTACAATGAGCAGTTCTTC. Translating gives CASSQEEAEGYNEQFF.